These 30 T cell receptor beta chains were sequenced from one sample in a study of cytomegalovirus exposure and HLA in healthy donors. The primer mix had 60 Vbeta and 13 Jbeta primers. Sequencing was performed with immunoSEQ multiplex PCR; in TCRdb, only in-frame clones are kept and a portion is missing. The sample lists about 160,000 clones; about 71% were seen once. The specimen sequenced was PBMCs. The receptors were sampled from a woman aged 25 to 39 in good health and CMV-seronegative.

The chain employs TRBV28 and TRBJ1-4, with 7 bases matching TRBD1. The J segment lost 5 bases and the V segment lost 6 bases, leaving 6 bases of the junction unmatched. There are 14 residues in the CDR3. Germline V gene lookup returns CDR1 MDHEN and CDR2 SYDVKM. The CDR3 protein is CASRAGTENEKLFF. CDR3 nucleotide sequence: TGTGCCAGCAGGGCCGGGACAGAAAATGAAAAACTGTTTTTT.

This chain links TRBV10-3 with TRBJ2-3; D perhaps matches TRBD2 (5 bases). Germline lookup yields CDR1 ENHRY and CDR2 SYGVKD. Trimming shortened V by 10 bases and J by 4 bases, and 18 bases separated the two germline ends. This CDR3 spans 14 amino acids. CDR3 coding DNA: TGTGCCACCGGGAAAGGGCCGGAGGCAGATACGCAGTATTTT. Translating gives CATGKGPEADTQYF.

This clone was seen a few times. The chain is built from TRBV18 and TRBJ2-1, with 10 bases fitting TRBD2. Germline lookup yields CDR1 KGHSH and CDR2 LQKENI. After removal of 5 bases from V and 6 bases from J, the junction contained 7 bases not matched to a gene. The CDR3 is 15 amino acids. The CDR3: CASSTLAGVGNEQFF. The CDR3 DNA follows: TGTGCCAGCTCAACCCTAGCGGGAGTGGGCAATGAGCAGTTCTTC. Combining the CDR3 with reference TRBV18 and TRBJ2-1 gives the whole variable domain NAGVMQNPRHLVRRRGQEARLRCSPMKGHSHVYWYRQLPEEGLKFMVYLQKENIIDESGMPKERFSAEFPKEGPSILRIQQVVRGDSAAYFCASSTLAGVGNEQFFGPGTRLTVL.

This clone has only a few counts. V usage is TRBV5-5 and J usage is TRBJ2-5, with D perhaps TRBD2 (7 bases). Germline CDR1 and CDR2: SGHKS and YYEKEE (reference sequence). The CDR3 totals 16 residues. Trimming shortened V by 4 bases and J by 5 bases, and 21 bases separated the two germline ends. CDR3 DNA: TGTGCCAGCAGCCAAGTGGGGGGGGCAGGAGGGGAGACCCAGTACTTC. Its translation is CASSQVGGAGGETQYF.

This clone was detected only a few times. The chain recombines TRBV7-8 with TRBJ2-3; TRBD2 aligns across 10 bases. This CDR3 is 14 amino acids long. V lost 3 bases and J lost 5; bases outside the gene matches: 2. CDR1 SGHVS and CDR2 FQNEAQ come from the germline V gene. The CDR3, as DNA: TGTGCCAGCAGCTTCGCTAGCGGGAGAGATACGCAGTATTTT. Residues: CASSFASGRDTQYF.

The chain employs TRBV19 and TRBJ1-4; D remains ambiguous. V dropped 6 bases and J dropped 3 bases, with 8 bases sitting between them. The CDR3 is 13 amino acids. Germline CDR1 and CDR2: LNHDA and SQIVND (reference sequence). The CDR3 loop reads CASRIRSNEKLFF. In DNA, the CDR3 is TGTGCCAGTAGGATCAGATCTAATGAAAAACTGTTTTTT. Combining the CDR3 with reference TRBV19 and TRBJ1-4 gives the whole variable domain DGGITQSPKYLFRKEGQNVTLSCEQNLNHDAMYWYRQDPGQGLRLIYYSQIVNDFQKGDIAEGYSVSREKKESFPLTVTSAQKNPTAFYLCASRIRSNEKLFFGSGTQLSVL.

The gene calls are TRBV4-2 and TRBJ2-5, with a weak D call TRBD1 (5 bases). The J call may be in error: the DNA end matches TRBJ2-7 better. Germline V lookup: CDR1 LGHNA, CDR2 YNFKEQ. The CDR3 runs to 12 residues. The CDR3, as DNA: TGTGCCAGCAGCCCCTCAGGGTACGAGCAGTACTTC. This codes for CASSPSGYEQYF.

V gene TRBV28 combines with J gene TRBJ1-2; D is undetermined. V lost 8 bases, J lost 0 bases, and 16 bases lay in between. This CDR3 comprises 15 residues. Germline V gene data show CDR1 as MDHEN and CDR2 as SYDVKM. In DNA form, the CDR3 reads TGTGCCAGCCACGGACGGGATTCAGCTAACTATGGCTACACCTTC. Its protein product is CASHGRDSANYGYTF.

The chain joins TRBV7-2 to TRBJ2-5; 7 bases are shared with TRBD2. The germline V gene encodes CDR1 SGHTA and CDR2 FQGNSA. Trimming removed 5 bases from V and 9 bases from J; junction bases left unmatched: 6. The CDR3 has 12 residues. DNA of the CDR3: TGTGCCAGCAGCCGTGATGGGGGGGCCCAGTACTTC. Protein product: CASSRDGGAQYF.

The V call is TRBV7-9, the J call TRBJ2-2, with a possible D match to TRBD2 (7 bases). CDR3 length: 17 amino acids. The germline V gene has CDR1 SEHNR and CDR2 FQNEAQ (reference sequence). V was clipped by 5 bases and J by 1 base, with 17 bases between them. This chain's CDR3 is CASSILGGGGNTGELFF. DNA for the CDR3: TGTGCCAGCAGCATCCTCGGGGGAGGGGGGAACACCGGGGAGCTGTTTTTT. Variable domain in full (rest from reference TRBV7-9 and TRBJ2-2): DTGVSQNPRHKITKRGQNVTFRCDPISEHNRLYWYRQTLGQGPEFLTYFQNEAQLEKSRLLSDRFSAERPKGSFSTLEIQRTEQGDSAMYLCASSILGGGGNTGELFFGEGSRLTVL.

The chain carries TRBV4-3 and TRBJ1-2, with TRBD1 matching 8 bases. V was pared by 4 bases and J by 8 bases, with 9 bases of the junction left unmatched. This CDR3 is built from 14 residues. CDR1 LGHNA and CDR2 YSLEER come from the germline V gene. CDR3 region: CASSPEDRGYGYTF. CDR3 bases: TGCGCCAGCAGCCCAGAAGACAGGGGATACGGCTACACCTTC.

V usage is TRBV7-2 and J usage is TRBJ1-1, with unresolved D. Germline-derived CDR1 and CDR2 are SGHTA and FQGNSA. This CDR3 region has 15 residues. Trimming left V 2 bases short and J 0 bases short, with 10 bases between. CDR3 in amino acids: CASSLIPVMNTEAFF. The CDR3 DNA sequence: TGTGCCAGCAGCTTAATTCCGGTAATGAACACTGAAGCTTTCTTT. Drawing the rest from reference TRBV7-2 and TRBJ1-1, the complete variable domain is GAGVSQSPSNKVTEKGKDVELRCDPISGHTALYWYRQSLGQGLEFLIYFQGNSAPDKSGLPSDRFSAERTGGSVSTLTIQRTQQEDSAVYLCASSLIPVMNTEAFFGQGTRLTVV.

V is TRBV2 and J is TRBJ2-1; 11 nucleotides line up with TRBD2. J was trimmed by 5 bases and V by 8 bases; bases with no gene match: 2. Germline V lookup: CDR1 SNHLY, CDR2 FYNNEI. The CDR3 extends over 13 amino acids. Here the CDR3 reads CASGGLADNEQFF. The CDR3, as DNA: TGTGCCAGCGGGGGACTAGCGGACAATGAGCAGTTCTTC.

The rearrangement joins TRBV7-6 to TRBJ1-1; D call uncertain. The germline CDR1 and CDR2 sequences are SGHVS and FNYEAQ. The CDR3 sequence is 12 residues long. The V gene lost 4 bases and the J gene lost 2 bases, with 5 bases spanning the gap. CDR3 region: CASSSINTEAFF. CDR3 coding DNA: TGTGCCAGCAGCTCCATTAACACTGAAGCTTTCTTT.

The chain is built from TRBV28 and TRBJ1-5; tentatively, D is TRBD1 (6 bases). Trimming took off 5 bases at V and 2 bases at J, with 19 bases between the two ends. The V gene's germline CDR1 is MDHEN and CDR2 SYDVKM. There are 17 residues in the CDR3. Here the CDR3 reads CASSIGSLPGGNQPQHF. CDR3 bases: TGTGCCAGCAGTATAGGGTCCCTGCCAGGGGGCAATCAGCCCCAGCATTTT.

The gene calls are TRBV10-3 and TRBJ2-3, with D possibly matching TRBD2 (5 bases). The CDR3 is 15 residues long. V gave up 1 base and J gave up 0 bases, with 8 bases separating them. Germline loops: CDR1 ENHRY, CDR2 SYGVKD. The CDR3 DNA sequence: TGTGCCATCAGTGAGTTTAGGACTAGCACAGATACGCAGTATTTT. This sequence encodes CAISEFRTSTDTQYF.

The count of this clone is one. This chain uses TRBV28 with TRBJ1-3; TRBD1 is a possible D gene (6 bases). CDR1 and CDR2 (germline): MDHEN, SYDVKM. This CDR3 spans 14 amino acids. Between the trimmed V and J ends, which lost 7 bases and 3 bases, there was a span of 13 bases. CDR3 sequence: CASIRQASGNTIYF. The CDR3 DNA sequence: TGTGCCAGCATTCGACAGGCTAGTGGAAACACCATATATTTT.

The rearrangement links TRBV2 to TRBJ1-2; D is unresolved. Deletions cut 1 base from V and 4 bases from J, with 10 bases between. The length of the CDR3 is 14 residues. CDR1 and CDR2 (germline): SNHLY, FYNNEI. The CDR3 region has the DNA TGTGCCAGCAGTGAAGGGTCTACGCCCTATGGCTACACCTTC. It encodes CASSEGSTPYGYTF.

This clone was observed a handful of times. The chain links TRBV6-5 to TRBJ2-1, with 12 bases lining up with TRBD2. Trimming took 7 bases from V and 5 from J; bases not matched to a gene: 6. Germline CDR1 and CDR2: MNHEY and SVGAGI. The CDR3 runs 15 residues. The chain's CDR3 is CASTLTSGSNNEQFF. The CDR3 bases are TGTGCCAGCACCTTGACTAGCGGGAGTAACAATGAGCAGTTCTTC.

V is TRBV10-1 and J is TRBJ2-7; TRBD2 agrees at 8 bases. This CDR3 has 11 residues. Germline trimming cut 11 bases from V and 6 bases from J; bases unmatched to any gene: 6. CDR1 WNHNN and CDR2 SYGVQD come from the germline V gene (reference sequence). The chain's CDR3 is CARERGREQYF. In DNA form, the CDR3 reads TGCGCCCGAGAGCGGGGGCGCGAGCAGTACTTC.

This clone was detected a few times. The CDR3: CASTYQDRNYGYTF. The DNA for the CDR3 is TGTGCCAGCACCTACCAAGACAGAAACTATGGCTACACCTTC. V and J are TRBV28 and TRBJ1-2, with D perhaps matching TRBD1 (5 bases). Germline CDR1 and CDR2: MDHEN and SYDVKM. The V end lost 7 bases, the J end lost 2 bases, and 14 bases lay between the germline ends. The CDR3 length is 14 residues.

The chain employs TRBV4-1 and TRBJ1-1; 7 positions agree with TRBD1. V lost 1 base, J lost 6 bases, and 8 bases stayed unmatched. This CDR3 contains 15 residues. Germline loops: CDR1 MGHRA, CDR2 YSYEKL. CDR3: CASSQADRVSSEAFF. The CDR3 nucleotides read TGCGCCAGCAGCCAAGCCGACAGGGTAAGTTCTGAAGCTTTCTTT.

CDR3 region: CASSETGLSGTQYF. Here the CDR3 DNA reads TGTGCCAGCAGTGAGACGGGACTAAGTGGGACCCAGTACTTC. This chain joins TRBV2 and TRBJ2-5, with TRBD2 matching over 7 bases. V shed 3 bases and J 7 bases; nucleotides not matched to a gene: 8. This CDR3 is 14 amino acids long. CDR1 is SNHLY and CDR2 is FYNNEI in the germline V gene. Full variable domain (remainder filled in from reference TRBV2 and TRBJ2-5): EPEVTQTPSHQVTQMGQEVILRCVPISNHLYFYWYRQILGQKVEFLVSFYNNEISEKSEIFDDQFSVERPDGSNFTLKIRSTKLEDSAMYFCASSETGLSGTQYFGPGTRLLVL.

The CDR3 reads CASSPGQPNSYSNQPQHF. The CDR3 nucleotides read TGTGCCAGCAGCCCGGGACAGCCGAACTCATATAGCAATCAGCCCCAGCATTTT. This chain connects TRBV5-8 to TRBJ1-5, with TRBD1 matching over 7 bases. From germline, CDR1 is SGHTS and CDR2 YDEGEE. The V gene end was trimmed by 4 bases and the J gene end by 0 bases; junction bases not matched to a gene: 13. The length of the CDR3 is 18 residues.

This chain joins TRBV15 and TRBJ1-5, with 7 bases that match TRBD1. Per germline, CDR1 LNHNV and CDR2 YYDKDF (reference sequence). V was pared by 1 base and J by 7 bases, with 7 bases of the junction left unmatched. The length of the CDR3 is 15 residues. CDR3 nucleotide sequence: TGTGCCACCAGCAGAGCCTTGGACAGGAGGCAGCCCCAGCATTTT. It specifies CATSRALDRRQPQHF.

The rearrangement links TRBV2 to TRBJ2-2; 7 bases line up with TRBD1. The junction had 3 bases not matched to a gene; V was cut back by 5 bases and J by 0 bases. This CDR3 has 15 amino acids. Germline loops: CDR1 SNHLY, CDR2 FYNNEI. The CDR3 region has the DNA TGTGCCAGCAGTTTGACAGGGCCGAACACCGGGGAGCTGTTTTTT. This sequence encodes CASSLTGPNTGELFF. The complete variable domain, with remaining parts taken from reference TRBV2 and TRBJ2-2, reads EPEVTQTPSHQVTQMGQEVILRCVPISNHLYFYWYRQILGQKVEFLVSFYNNEISEKSEIFDDQFSVERPDGSNFTLKIRSTKLEDSAMYFCASSLTGPNTGELFFGEGSRLTVL.

This chain links TRBV19 with TRBJ2-7; 9 positions match TRBD2. The CDR3 totals 15 residues. V lost 1 base, J lost 2 bases, and 3 bases stayed unmatched. Germline V gene data show CDR1 as LNHDA and CDR2 as SQIVND (reference sequence). The CDR3 DNA is TGTGCCAGTAGTATAGGGCTAGCGGGACCCTACGAGCAGTACTTC. Translation: CASSIGLAGPYEQYF. The variable domain in full, with the rest retrieved from reference TRBV19 and TRBJ2-7, is DGGITQSPKYLFRKEGQNVTLSCEQNLNHDAMYWYRQDPGQGLRLIYYSQIVNDFQKGDIAEGYSVSREKKESFPLTVTSAQKNPTAFYLCASSIGLAGPYEQYFGPGTRLTVT.

There are many counts of this clone. This rearrangement joins TRBV7-8 to TRBJ2-7; no firm D call. CDR1 and CDR2 from the germline V gene are SGHVS and FQNEAQ. This CDR3 contains 13 residues. V shed 4 bases and J shed 3 bases, with 10 bases lying between them. CDR3: CASSSDWNYEQYF. The CDR3 coding sequence is TGTGCCAGCAGCTCAGACTGGAACTACGAGCAGTACTTC.

V usage is TRBV7-2 and J usage is TRBJ2-1, with TRBD2 matching over 15 bases. Trimming took 0 bases from V and 3 from J; bases not matched to a gene: 6. Looked up from germline, CDR1 is SGHTA and CDR2 is FQGNSA. The CDR3 contains 19 residues. Here the CDR3 reads CASSLAWTSGGGCYNEQFF. As DNA, the CDR3 is TGTGCCAGCAGCTTAGCTTGGACTAGCGGGGGGGGCTGCTACAATGAGCAGTTCTTC.

Note on this clone: The sample holds other DNA sequences that translate to the same CDR3. The chain combines TRBV27 with TRBJ2-7; tentative D call: TRBD2 (5 bases). The CDR3 runs to 13 residues. Germline V gene lookup returns CDR1 MNHEY and CDR2 SMNVEV (reference sequence). V shed 6 bases and J shed 2 bases, with 11 bases lying between them. In DNA form, the CDR3 reads TGTGCCAGCAGCTATGGGCGGGCCTACGAGCAGTACTTC. As protein: CASSYGRAYEQYF.